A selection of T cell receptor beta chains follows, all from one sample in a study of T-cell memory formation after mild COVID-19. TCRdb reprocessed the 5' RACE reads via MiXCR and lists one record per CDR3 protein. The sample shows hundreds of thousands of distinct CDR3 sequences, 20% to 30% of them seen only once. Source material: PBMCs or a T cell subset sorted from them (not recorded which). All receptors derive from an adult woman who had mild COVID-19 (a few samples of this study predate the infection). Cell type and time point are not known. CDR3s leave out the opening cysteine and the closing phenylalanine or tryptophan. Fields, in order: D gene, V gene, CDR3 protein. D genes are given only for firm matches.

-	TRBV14	ASSHLGVGDGYT
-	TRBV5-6	ASSQEGRGYGYT
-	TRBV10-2	ASGRMPQETQY
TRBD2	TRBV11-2	ASSPLETSWVNEQF
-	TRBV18	ASSSASFRGVNIQY
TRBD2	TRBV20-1	SAASSGGASGELF
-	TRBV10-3	AIKQGSDNEQF
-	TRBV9	ASSVSGSSGNTIY
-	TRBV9	ASSVEPRGDTQY
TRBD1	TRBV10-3	AIRGTVSPAYEQY
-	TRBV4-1	ASTRTENTEAF
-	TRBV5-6	ASSLDGRTSNYGYT
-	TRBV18	ASSPVVSPGTEQY
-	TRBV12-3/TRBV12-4	ASSPGRSYGYT
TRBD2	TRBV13	ASSHFLSGSGNTQY
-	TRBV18	ASSTYDGEKLF
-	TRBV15	ATSPRGGVHEQY
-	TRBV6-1	ASSEGGFPEAF
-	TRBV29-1	SVFAGELF
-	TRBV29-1	SVETPMGANYGYT
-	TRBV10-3	AISDPGAVGSYNEQF
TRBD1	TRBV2	ASVLTGGREAF
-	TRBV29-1	SVGDSSLAGQPQH
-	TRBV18	ASSPSRTANGYT
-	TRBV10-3	AISGVRSETQY
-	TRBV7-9	ASSKASLTDTQY
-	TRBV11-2	ASSLDVGYEQF
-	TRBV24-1	ATSDLRDGSTDTQY
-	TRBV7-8	ASSFGEREGYT
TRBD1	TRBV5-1	ASSLGDRGFNSANTEAF
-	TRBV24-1	ATSDLRRGKAF
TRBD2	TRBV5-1	ASSRTSGRRESTDTQY
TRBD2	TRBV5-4	ATYDSGRGYGEQY
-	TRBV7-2	ASSPDRGVRSYEQY
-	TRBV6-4	ASSDWGGPDNEQF
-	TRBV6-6	ASGPSGTGETQY
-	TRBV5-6	ASSLLDGKVETQY
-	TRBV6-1	ASSGTPRDYGYT
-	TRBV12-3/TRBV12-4	ASRRRPEPQH
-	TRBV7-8	ASSLGWGAQETQY
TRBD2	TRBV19	ASSIAQGLAGIYEQY
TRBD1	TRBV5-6	ASSLVQGADTQY
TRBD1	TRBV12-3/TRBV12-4	ASSHDRGYGYT
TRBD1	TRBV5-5	ASSLVGQGDTEAF
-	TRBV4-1	ASSQVRGLPQH
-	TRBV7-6	ASSLTGSSNQPQH